The rows below give T cell receptor beta chains drawn from one sample of a study of T cells after yellow fever vaccination. Each CDR3 protein is one row after TCRdb ran MiXCR on the 5' RACE reads. This sample carries 27,000 or so distinct CDR3 sequences, 3.5% to 5% of them seen once, and the ten largest clones take approximately 45%. Sequenced here: CD8+ T cells sorted from PBMCs, sampled 5 days after the yellow fever booster vaccination. The source is a man in his thirties or forties who received the YFV17D yellow fever vaccine. Each CDR3 is given with its conserved first and last residue.

j_call | v_call | cdr3_aa
TRBJ2-2 | TRBV12-3/TRBV12-4 | CASSLTGGAGELFF
TRBJ1-1 | TRBV20-1 | CSARDGQVPEAFF
TRBJ2-7 | TRBV12-3/TRBV12-4 | CASSDGPLYEQYF
TRBJ2-2 | TRBV6-5 | CASSYSIGELFF
TRBJ2-1 | TRBV27 | CASSSSGSAEHFF
TRBJ2-3 | TRBV7-8 | CASSPPSGTTDTQYF
TRBJ2-2 | TRBV7-6 | CASSLSGTNTGELFF
TRBJ2-3 | TRBV3-1 | CASSWTEDTDTQYF
TRBJ1-2 | TRBV7-2 | CASSLGEKDYGYTF
TRBJ2-7 | TRBV28 | CASESRTGFYEQYF
TRBJ2-3 | TRBV20-1 | CSVGVTQYF
TRBJ2-5 | TRBV7-9 | CASSGPLQETQYF
TRBJ2-3 | TRBV20-1 | CCARDGAGRPPSDTQYF
TRBJ1-1 | TRBV25-1 | CASSDLIEAFF
TRBJ2-7 | TRBV7-9 | CASSLAGGTIYEQYF
TRBJ2-2 | TRBV24-1 | CAPRATGELFF
TRBJ2-1 | TRBV20-1 | CSATDRELGDEQFF
TRBJ2-5 | TRBV3-1 | CASSPVWRVQETQYF
TRBJ2-7 | TRBV7-9 | CASSLTQTGSSYEQYF
TRBJ2-1 | TRBV18 | CASSPEASVENRQTFF
TRBJ2-7 | TRBV20-1 | CSASRGGRYEQYF
TRBJ2-1 | TRBV5-4 | CAGTDLTSGSYNEQFF
TRBJ2-7 | TRBV28 | CASSTRLAGPYEQYF
TRBJ2-5 | TRBV6-2/TRBV6-3 | CASSSYYSGRAEETQYF
TRBJ2-1 | TRBV7-3 | CASSLENRQGAYNEQFF
TRBJ1-2 | TRBV12-3/TRBV12-4 | CASRHAMAGGNGYTF
TRBJ2-1 | TRBV6-2/TRBV6-3 | CASSPWPAGGGNEQFF
TRBJ2-7 | TRBV23-1 | CASSHGTYEQYF
TRBJ1-1 | TRBV12-3/TRBV12-4 | CASSFGPEAFF
TRBJ2-7 | TRBV5-1 | CASSLPDSHEQYF
TRBJ2-5 | TRBV15 | CATSRTRTSVETQYF
TRBJ1-2 | TRBV12-3/TRBV12-4 | CASTPADLGANYGYTF
TRBJ2-6 | TRBV7-2 | CASSPGSGANVLTF
TRBJ2-7 | TRBV7-2 | CASSLGRGSEQYF
TRBJ2-1 | TRBV27 | CASSLGASGWYNEQFF
TRBJ2-7 | TRBV29-1 | CSGREGAASYEQYF
TRBJ2-1 | TRBV7-2 | CASSGSYNEQFF